A selection of T cell receptor beta chains follows, all from one sample in a study of blood T cells in healthy people across ages. A single record per CDR3 protein comes from TCRdb applying MiXCR to the 5' RACE reads. In the table there are about 730,000 distinct CDR3 sequences, around 46% of which are singletons. Sequenced: blood. Every receptor here comes from a woman aged 60 to 75 in good health. Each CDR3 is given with its conserved first and last residue. The order of the fields is J gene, V gene, clone size, D gene, CDR3 protein, CDR3 DNA. D genes are given only for firm matches. Clone size is not always given. Where it is, it says once, few, many or a class for expanded clones.

TRBJ2-4,TRBV2,.,TRBD1,CASSEAGLDRGYF,TGTGCCAGCAGTGAAGCGGGCCTGGACAGGGGGTACTTC
TRBJ2-5,TRBV29-1,.,TRBD2,CSVMGTSAIGRETQYF,TGCAGCGTTATGGGGACTAGCGCCATAGGGAGGGAGACCCAGTACTTC
TRBJ2-5,TRBV20-1,many,TRBD2,CSAPSGGQETQYF,TGCAGTGCTCCTAGCGGAGGGCAAGAGACCCAGTACTTC
TRBJ2-1,TRBV5-1,many,TRBD2,CASSSLAGANNEQFF,TGCGCCAGCAGCTCTTTAGCGGGGGCGAACAATGAGCAGTTCTTC
TRBJ2-2,TRBV6-5,.,.,CASSRLQGGGELFF,TGTGCCAGCAGCCGCCTTCAGGGTGGCGGGGAGCTGTTTTTT
TRBJ2-1,TRBV7-2,many,TRBD1,CASSEMGQIYNEQFF,TGTGCCAGCAGCGAAATGGGACAGATTTACAATGAGCAGTTCTTC
TRBJ2-5,TRBV6-5,.,.,CASKGGKSRGETQYF,TGTGCCTCAAAAGGGGGGAAAAGTCGGGGAGAGACCCAGTACTTC
TRBJ1-2,TRBV6-1,.,.,CASSRAAPLLYGYTF,TGTGCCAGCAGTAGAGCCGCTCCCCTCCTCTATGGCTACACCTTC
TRBJ1-1,TRBV14,few,TRBD1,CASSHDGPGTGSNTEAFF,TGTGCCAGCAGCCACGACGGTCCCGGGACAGGGTCGAACACTGAAGCTTTCTTT
TRBJ1-1,TRBV20-1,.,TRBD1,CSTRDRTNTEAFF,TGCAGTACCCGGGACAGGACGAACACTGAAGCTTTCTTT
TRBJ1-2,TRBV15,few,.,CATSRDLGRDNYGYTF,TGTGCCACCAGCAGAGACCTCGGACGGGACAACTATGGCTACACCTTC
TRBJ2-7,TRBV12-3/TRBV12-4,.,.,CASSFMTVTYEQYF,TGTGCCAGCAGTTTTATGACAGTAACCTACGAGCAGTACTTC
TRBJ2-7,TRBV10-2,few,.,CASSESRYEQYF,TGCGCCAGCAGTGAGTCTAGGTACGAGCAGTACTTC
TRBJ2-7,TRBV15,.,TRBD1,CATSRDRGQWEQYF,TGTGCCACCAGCAGAGACAGGGGACAGTGGGAGCAGTACTTC